This T cell receptor (beta chain) stems from a study of technical replicates of blood from a few donors. Germline CDR1 reads SQVTM; CDR2 reads ANQGSEA. The CDR3 loop spans 13 amino acids. With regard to this clone: The germline gene is not matched at one end of the junction; a read error may be the cause.

Measured with immunoSEQ multiplex PCR; TCRdb has only the in-frame clones, and not every one. In the table there are 98,000 or so clones, about 95% of which are singletons. This chain uses TRBV29-1 with TRBJ2-2, with D perhaps TRBD2 (5 bases). The sequenced material came from T cells isolated from PBMCs. The origin of this receptor is a human donor in good health. The CDR3 nucleotides read TGCAGCGTTGAGGTTGGGAACACCGGGGAACTGTTTTTT. As protein: CSVEVGNTGELFF.